These 3 T cell receptor beta chains were sequenced from one sample in a study of beta chain features in type 1 diabetes. Sequenced material consisted of expressed TCRB transcripts (all of the isolated RNA was reverse transcribed). Here immunoSEQ multiplex PCR was the method, and the copy in TCRdb shows in-frame clones only, minus some. The sample carries roughly 370,000 clones, about 15% recorded once. Sample: naive CD4+ T cells from blood. These receptors all come from a man aged 30 to 45 in good health.

The CDR3 bases are TGTGCCAGCACCCTACAGGGGAGTGTTTCACCCCTCCACTTT. It specifies CASTLQGSVSPLHF. The rearrangement links TRBV7-2 to TRBJ1-6; TRBD1 agrees at 7 bases. The V gene's germline CDR1 is SGHTA and CDR2 FQGNSA. This CDR3 is built from 14 residues. V gave up 7 bases and J gave up 9 bases; unmatched junction bases: 9.

This chain connects TRBV4-3 to TRBJ2-5; 9 bases agree with TRBD1. Germline V lookup: CDR1 LGHNA, CDR2 YSLEER. This CDR3 is built from 14 residues. The V segment lost 6 bases and the J segment 4 bases; nucleotides outside the gene matches: 6. CDR3: CASSPTGGAETQYF. DNA of the CDR3: TGCGCCAGCAGTCCGACAGGGGGGGCAGAGACCCAGTACTTC.

As concerns this clone: Additional DNA sequences in this sample encode the identical CDR3. The gene calls are TRBV6-5 and TRBJ2-5; D gene unclear. Trimming took off 6 bases at V and 2 bases at J, with 4 bases between the two ends. CDR3 size: 11 residues. Germline assignment: CDR1 MNHEY and CDR2 SVGAGI. The CDR3 sequence: CASRRQETQYF. DNA of the CDR3: TGTGCCAGCAGAAGACAAGAGACCCAGTACTTC.